These 27 T cell receptor beta chains originate from one sample sequenced in a study of cytotoxic CD8 clonotypes in ibrutinib-treated CLL. Data came from immunoSEQ multiplex PCR; TCRdb stores just in-frame clones and leaves some out. Of about 58,000 clones in the sample, approximately 71% were seen once. The sample consisted of PBMCs, taken after 12 months of ibrutinib treatment. The receptor source for this set is a human donor with chronic lymphocytic leukemia.

This chain uses TRBV10-3 with TRBJ2-1; TRBD1 agrees at 7 bases. This CDR3 is built from 16 residues. Germline V gene data show CDR1 as ENHRY and CDR2 as SYGVKD. V dropped 3 bases and J dropped 6; count of bases not matched to a gene: 11. The CDR3, as DNA: TGTGCCATCAGTGACGGGCTGACAGGGTGGGGCAATGAGCAGTTCTTC. Translated: CAISDGLTGWGNEQFF.

This CDR3 reads CASSEGLDTYEQYF. The CDR3 nucleotides are TGTGCCAGCAGTGAAGGACTAGATACCTACGAGCAGTACTTC. The J gene is TRBJ2-7, the V gene TRBV6-5, with 7 bases identical to TRBD2. This CDR3 comprises 14 residues. The junction had 6 bases not matched to a gene; V was cut back by 5 bases and J by 2 bases. Germline V gene sequence: CDR1 MNHEY, CDR2 SVGAGI.

This chain joins TRBV5-3 and TRBJ2-7, with TRBD2 matching 7 bases. TRBV5-3 is flagged as an ORF with uncertain function. The trim removed 4 bases at V and 4 bases at J, leaving 5 bases unmatched. The CDR3 totals 13 residues. The CDR3 DNA reads as TGTGCCAGAAGCCCCCGGGGGGATTACGAGCAGTACTTC. Protein: CARSPRGDYEQYF.

There are a few counts of this clone. The DNA of the CDR3 is TGTGCCAGCAGCTTGACCGGACAGGGTAGTATGAATACGCAGTATTTT. Protein sequence: CASSLTGQGSMNTQYF. The rearrangement joins TRBV13 to TRBJ2-3, with 8 bases lining up with TRBD1. With V trimmed by 3 bases and J by 7 bases, 12 bases remained unmatched. This CDR3 contains 16 residues. Germline assignment: CDR1 PRHDT and CDR2 FYEKMQ (reference sequence).

This clone is large in the sample. This chain links TRBV7-2 with TRBJ2-3, with 13 bases matching TRBD2. CDR3 length: 16 residues. The V segment lost 8 bases and the J segment 3 bases; nucleotides outside the gene matches: 8. The V gene's germline CDR1 is SGHTA and CDR2 FQGNSA. In DNA, the CDR3 is TGTGCCAGCGATGACGCGACTAGCGGGGGGACAGATACGCAGTATTTT. It is translated as CASDDATSGGTDTQYF.

The chain is built from TRBV9 and TRBJ1-3, with D possibly being TRBD1 (6 bases). Trimming cost V 2 bases and J 2 bases, with 14 bases left between them. Germline CDR1 SGDLS, CDR2 YYNGEE. The CDR3 has 16 amino acids. In nucleotides, the CDR3 is TGTGCCAGCAGCGTCAATGTAGGACAGACTGGAAACACCATATATTTT. This gives the protein CASSVNVGQTGNTIYF.

The chain couples TRBV29-1 to TRBJ2-2; possible D gene TRBD1, 6 bases. The CDR3 consists of 14 residues. The germline V gene encodes CDR1 SQVTM and CDR2 ANQGSEA. With 7 bases removed from V and 4 bases from J, the gap between germline ends came to 16 bases. The CDR3 DNA is TGCAGCGCCCGAGGGGCAGGGGTCACCGGGGAGCTGTTTTTT. Translated, it gives CSARGAGVTGELFF.

The V call is TRBV11-3, the J call TRBJ2-1; TRBD2 aligns across 12 bases. Trimming removed 5 bases from V and 8 bases from J; junction bases left unmatched: 7. There are 15 residues in the CDR3. Per germline, CDR1 SGHNT and CDR2 YENEEA. CDR3 protein: CASSPRTSGIDEQFF. The CDR3 nucleotides read TGTGCCAGCAGCCCGAGGACTAGCGGGATCGATGAGCAGTTCTTC.

The chain has TRBV2 and TRBJ2-7, with 8 bases that match TRBD2. CDR3 length equals 16 residues. Trimming at V came to 4 bases and at J to 5 bases, leaving 13 bases not matched to a gene. In germline, CDR1 is SNHLY, CDR2 FYNNEI. The CDR3 nucleotides read TGTGCCAGCAGTGGTTTAGCGGGAATCGGACGGGACGAGCAGTACTTC. This sequence encodes CASSGLAGIGRDEQYF.

This chain connects TRBV6-1 to TRBJ2-7; D tentatively reads TRBD1 or TRBD2 (5 bases each). The germline V and J ends were trimmed by 7 bases and 3 bases, with 19 bases remaining between them. The CDR3 is 15 residues long. Germline CDR1 is MNHNS and CDR2 is SASEGT. Here the CDR3 DNA reads TGTGCCAGCACCCGGGCCCTGGGACGGCTCTACGAGCAGTACTTC. Its translation: CASTRALGRLYEQYF.

This clone was recorded only once. This chain joins TRBV29-1 and TRBJ2-5; TRBD1 matches 11 bases. Trimming took 3 bases from V and 2 from J; bases not matched to a gene: 8. Germline values: CDR1 SQVTM, CDR2 ANQGSEA. The CDR3 has 16 residues. CDR3 region: CSVDQGQGASQETQYF. The CDR3 bases are TGCAGCGTTGATCAAGGACAGGGGGCTTCTCAAGAGACCCAGTACTTC.

The CDR3 is CASSEGAGREQFF. DNA for the CDR3: TGTGCCAGCAGTGAAGGGGCAGGGCGTGAGCAGTTCTTC. This chain connects TRBV6-1 to TRBJ2-1; D may be TRBD1 (5 bases). This CDR3 is 13 amino acids long. In germline, CDR1 is MNHNS, CDR2 SASEGT. The V gene lost 1 base and the J gene lost 9 bases, with 10 bases spanning the gap.

This chain connects TRBV6-5 to TRBJ1-3, with D maybe TRBD1 (5 bases). V gave up 6 bases and J gave up 1 base, with 10 bases separating them. The CDR3 consists of 14 residues. CDR1 and CDR2 (germline): MNHEY, SVGAGI. CDR3 DNA sequence: TGTGCCAGCAGAACAGGAGGATCTGGAAACACCATATATTTT. Its protein is CASRTGGSGNTIYF.

The V gene is TRBV4-3, the J gene TRBJ2-1, with 8 bases matching TRBD2. V gave up 3 bases and J gave up 1 base; unmatched junction bases: 5. The CDR3 is made up of 16 amino acids. Germline CDR1 reads LGHNA; CDR2 reads YSLEER. The CDR3 protein is CASSHTSGPSYNEQFF. The CDR3 DNA sequence: TGCGCCAGCAGCCACACTAGCGGACCTTCCTACAATGAGCAGTTCTTC.

This clone was counted between two and nine times. The chain is built from TRBV14 and TRBJ2-3; TRBD2 might be the D (5 bases). Trimming cost V 6 bases and J 2 bases, with 12 bases left between them. This CDR3 has 14 amino acids. Germline CDR1 reads SGHDN; CDR2 reads FVKESK. This chain's CDR3 is CASRGGLITDTQYF. The DNA for the CDR3 is TGTGCCAGCAGAGGCGGGCTTATCACAGATACGCAGTATTTT.

V usage is TRBV28 and J usage is TRBJ2-7; D assignment may be TRBD1 or TRBD2 (5 bases each). Germline V gene data show CDR1 as MDHEN and CDR2 as SYDVKM. The CDR3 sequence is 11 residues long. Trimming stripped 10 bases from V and 6 bases from J, with 13 bases between. CDR3 residues: CATRGAPEQYF. The CDR3 DNA reads as TGTGCCACCCGAGGGGCCCCCGAGCAGTACTTC.

In its sample, this clone was seen a few times. This chain connects TRBV11-2 to TRBJ2-7; D possibly corresponds to TRBD2 (5 bases). Trimming removed 5 bases at V and 6 bases at J, with 11 bases between. There are 12 residues in the CDR3. CDR1 SGHAT and CDR2 FQNNGV come from the germline V gene. DNA for the CDR3: TGTGCCAGCAGCCACGGAGGTGCCGAGCAGTACTTC. It encodes CASSHGGAEQYF.

The chain carries TRBV9 and TRBJ2-2; 7 nucleotides line up with TRBD2. Per germline, CDR1 SGDLS and CDR2 YYNGEE. There are 16 residues in the CDR3. The trim removed 2 bases at V and 6 bases at J, leaving 10 bases unmatched. The CDR3 nucleotides are TGTGCCAGCAGCGTTTTTGGTAGCGGGTCACCCGGGGAGCTGTTTTTT. As protein: CASSVFGSGSPGELFF.

J is TRBJ1-2 and V is TRBV9, with 7 nucleotides matching TRBD1. Trimming at V came to 3 bases and at J to 6 bases, leaving 5 bases not matched to a gene. Looked up from germline, CDR1 is SGDLS and CDR2 is YYNGEE. CDR3 length: 13 amino acids. The CDR3 loop reads CASSAGTVDGYTF. The CDR3 DNA reads TGTGCCAGCAGCGCTGGGACAGTAGATGGCTACACCTTC.

This chain uses TRBV7-8 with TRBJ1-2, with 10 nucleotides matching TRBD1. Losses at the gene ends were 5 bases for V and 8 bases for J; bases not matched to a gene: 8. This CDR3 has 14 amino acids. CDR1 SGHVS and CDR2 FQNEAQ come from the germline V gene. CDR3 amino acids: CASSTRQGAAGYTF. In DNA form, the CDR3 reads TGTGCCAGCAGCACTCGACAGGGGGCAGCCGGCTACACCTTC.

The gene calls are TRBV5-1 and TRBJ2-7; TRBD2 matches 11 bases. CDR3 length equals 15 residues. The V gene end was trimmed by 4 bases and the J gene end by 2 bases; junction bases not matched to a gene: 5. Germline CDR1 and CDR2: SGHRS and YFSETQ. CDR3 protein: CASSPTSGVTYEQYF. CDR3 DNA sequence: TGCGCCAGCAGCCCGACTAGCGGGGTCACCTACGAGCAGTACTTC.

The chain links TRBV28 to TRBJ1-3, with D unclear. This CDR3 comprises 15 residues. Germline-derived CDR1 and CDR2 are MDHEN and SYDVKM. Trimming took 2 bases from V and 2 from J, leaving 10 bases between them. Here the CDR3 DNA reads TGTGCCAGCAGTTTAAAGGGCGGTCCTGGAAACACCATATATTTT. This encodes CASSLKGGPGNTIYF.

V is TRBV28 and J is TRBJ2-3; a weak D match, TRBD1 (6 bases). Trimming took 6 bases from V and 2 from J, leaving 12 bases between them. There are 14 residues in the CDR3. Germline values: CDR1 MDHEN, CDR2 SYDVKM. The CDR3 bases are TGTGCCAGCAGGGCGGACAGATACACAGATACGCAGTATTTT. Translating gives CASRADRYTDTQYF.

The chain employs TRBV28 and TRBJ1-1, with 8 bases that match TRBD1. The CDR3 runs to 12 residues. Germline loops: CDR1 MDHEN, CDR2 SYDVKM. The trim removed 5 bases at V and 11 bases at J, leaving 7 bases unmatched. The CDR3 protein is CASSEPGQEAFF. DNA for the CDR3: TGTGCCAGCAGTGAACCGGGACAGGAGGCTTTCTTT.

The chain uses TRBV29-1 and TRBJ2-1, with TRBD1 matching 7 bases. CDR3 length: 15 amino acids. The ends lost 4 bases at V and 3 bases at J; junction bases unmatched: 9. Germline loops: CDR1 SQVTM, CDR2 ANQGSEA. The CDR3 region is CSVAPPTGYYNEQFF. DNA of the CDR3: TGCAGCGTTGCCCCCCCGACAGGGTACTACAATGAGCAGTTCTTC.

This chain connects TRBV5-4 to TRBJ1-2; 7 bases fit TRBD1. The CDR3 extends over 13 amino acids. V dropped 4 bases and J dropped 3; count of bases not matched to a gene: 3. Germline CDR1 reads SGHNT; CDR2 reads YYREEE (reference sequence). DNA for the CDR3: TGTGCCAGCAGCGGACAGGTTGACTATGGCTACACCTTC. As protein: CASSGQVDYGYTF.

The rearrangement joins TRBV5-1 to TRBJ2-3; D tentatively fits TRBD1 or TRBD2 (5 bases each). In germline, CDR1 is SGHRS, CDR2 YFSETQ. CDR3 length: 15 residues. V was clipped by 7 bases and J by 6 bases, with 21 bases between them. The DNA for the CDR3 is TGCGCCAGCGCCCCTGGGGACGGATCCTGGGATACGCAGTATTTT. This encodes CASAPGDGSWDTQYF.